Here is one T cell receptor (beta chain) with its context. The antigen remains unidentified. From germline, CDR1 is SGHRS and CDR2 YFSETQ. V lost 1 base to trimming and J lost 8 bases, with 16 bases between them. The CDR3 consists of 15 residues. Generated by immunoSEQ multiplex PCR, the TCRdb table keeps only in-frame clones and is missing some. In the table there are roughly 110,000 clones, 85% to 90% of which are singletons. These data come from a study of T cell responses to AZD1222 COVID-19 vaccine. Study-level results: Spike-specific TCR breadth and depth were elevated following two AZD1222 doses.

The starting material was peripheral blood, obtained on day 0 of AZD1222 vaccination. This chain uses TRBV5-1 with TRBJ1-3, with D tentatively TRBD1 (5 bases). The sequence derives from an adult in good health. The CDR3 DNA reads as TGCGCCAGCAGCTTGCGGGGGGTACGAACAGACACCATATATTTT. Translated: CASSLRGVRTDTIYF.